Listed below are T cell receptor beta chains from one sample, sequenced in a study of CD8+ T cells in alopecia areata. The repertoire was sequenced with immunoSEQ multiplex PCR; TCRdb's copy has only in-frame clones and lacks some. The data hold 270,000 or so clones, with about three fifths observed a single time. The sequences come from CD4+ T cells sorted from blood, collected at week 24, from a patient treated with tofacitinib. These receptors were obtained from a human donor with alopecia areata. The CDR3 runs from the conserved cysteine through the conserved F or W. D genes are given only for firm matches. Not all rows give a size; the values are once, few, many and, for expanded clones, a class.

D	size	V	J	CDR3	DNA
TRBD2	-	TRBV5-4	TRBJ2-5	CASSSSPGSGVQETQYF	TGTGCCAGCAGCTCTTCCCCGGGGAGCGGGGTACAAGAGACCCAGTACTTC
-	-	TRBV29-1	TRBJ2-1	CSARTVLLGNEQFF	TGCAGCGCTAGGACAGTGCTTCTTGGGAATGAGCAGTTCTTC
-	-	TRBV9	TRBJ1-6	CASSVAKDRTVNSPLHF	TGTGCCAGCAGCGTAGCCAAGGATAGGACAGTGAATTCACCCCTCCACTTT
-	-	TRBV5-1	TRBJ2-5	CASSLGEGTQYF	TGCGCCAGCAGCTTGGGGGAAGGGACCCAGTACTTC
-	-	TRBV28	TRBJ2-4	CASTRGDKNIQYF	TGTGCCAGCACGAGGGGGGACAAAAACATTCAGTACTTC
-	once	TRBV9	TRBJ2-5	CASSVSSRETQYF	TGTGCCAGCAGCGTGTCGTCGCGGGAGACCCAGTACTTC
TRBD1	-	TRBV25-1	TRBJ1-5	CASSFTGDQPQHF	TGTGCCAGCAGCTTTACAGGGGATCAGCCCCAGCATTTT
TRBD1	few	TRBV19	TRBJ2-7	CASSPGQGFYEQYF	TGTGCCAGTAGTCCGGGACAGGGTTTCTACGAGCAGTACTTC
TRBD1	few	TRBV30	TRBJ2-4	CAWRGQGAAKNIQYF	TGTGCCTGGAGAGGACAGGGGGCGGCCAAAAACATTCAGTACTTC
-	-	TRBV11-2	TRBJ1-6	CASTLPGDSPLHF	TGTGCCAGCACCCTGCCGGGGGACTCACCCCTCCACTTT
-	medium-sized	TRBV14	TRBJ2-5	CASSKIQETQYF	TGTGCCAGCAGCAAAATTCAAGAGACCCAGTACTTC
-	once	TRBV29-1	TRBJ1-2	CSVAQGRRRGYGYTF	TGCAGCGTTGCTCAAGGCCGGAGACGGGGCTATGGCTACACCTTC
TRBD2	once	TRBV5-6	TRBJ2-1	CASSILAGGLNEQFF	TGTGCCAGCAGCATACTAGCGGGGGGCCTCAATGAGCAGTTCTTC
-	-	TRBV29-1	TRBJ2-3	CSAQAGTSTDTQYF	TGCAGCGCTCAGGCCGGGACTAGCACAGATACGCAGTATTTT
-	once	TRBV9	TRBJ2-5	CASSVAPQRREETQYF	TGTGCCAGCAGCGTAGCTCCCCAGCGACGTGAAGAGACCCAGTACTTC
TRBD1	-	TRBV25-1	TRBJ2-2	CASAGTGWTGELFF	TGTGCCAGCGCCGGGACAGGGTGGACCGGGGAGCTGTTTTTT
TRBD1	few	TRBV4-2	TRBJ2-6	CASSQVGPGQGANVLTF	TGTGCCAGCAGCCAAGTGGGTCCGGGACAGGGGGCCAACGTCCTGACTTTC
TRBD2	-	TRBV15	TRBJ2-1	CATSTGTSGGYEQFF	TGTGCCACCAGCACTGGGACTAGCGGGGGGTATGAGCAGTTCTTC
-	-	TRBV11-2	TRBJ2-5	CASSPSRETQYF	TGTGCCAGCAGCCCGAGTAGGGAGACCCAGTACTTC
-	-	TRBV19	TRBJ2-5	CASSNLGRETQYF	TGTGCCAGCAGTAACCTCGGGCGGGAGACCCAGTACTTC
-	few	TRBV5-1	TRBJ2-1	CASSRTGGLYNEQFF	TGCGCCAGCAGCCGGACGGGGGGCCTTTACAATGAGCAGTTCTTC
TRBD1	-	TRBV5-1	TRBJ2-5	CASSSAQGNQETQYF	TGCGCCAGCAGCTCCGCACAGGGGAACCAAGAGACCCAGTACTTC
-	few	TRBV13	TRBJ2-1	CASSPRGWGSYNEQFF	TGTGCCAGCAGCCCCCGGGGCTGGGGTTCCTACAATGAGCAGTTCTTC
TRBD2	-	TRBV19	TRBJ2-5	CASSTRWLAGGRETQYF	TGTGCCAGTAGTACCCGTTGGTTAGCGGGGGGCCGGGAGACCCAGTACTTC
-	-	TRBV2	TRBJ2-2	CASSIGGSGELFF	TGTGCCAGCAGTATCGGGGGTTCCGGGGAGCTGTTTTTT
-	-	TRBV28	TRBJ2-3	CASSLRPRVWGTDTQYF	TGTGCCAGCAGTTTACGGCCGAGAGTCTGGGGCACAGATACGCAGTATTTT
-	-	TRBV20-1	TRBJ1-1	CSARDPQRGFF	TGCAGTGCTAGAGATCCCCAAAGGGGTTTCTTT
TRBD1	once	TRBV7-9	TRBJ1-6	CASTATGGDSPLHF	TGTGCCAGCACCGCGACAGGGGGAGATTCACCCCTCCACTTT
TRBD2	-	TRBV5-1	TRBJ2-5	CASSLELAGGKETQYF	TGCGCCAGCAGCTTGGAACTAGCGGGGGGCAAAGAGACCCAGTACTTC
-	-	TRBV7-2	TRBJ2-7	CASSPMPGSYEQYF	TGTGCCAGCAGCCCCATGCCGGGCAGCTACGAGCAGTACTTC
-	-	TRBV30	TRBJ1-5	CAWSVRRGDHSQPQHF	TGTGCCTGGAGTGTACGGAGAGGAGACCACAGTCAGCCCCAGCATTTT
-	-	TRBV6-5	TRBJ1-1	CASTLGTANTEAFF	TGTGCCAGCACTCTTGGGACGGCGAACACTGAAGCTTTCTTT
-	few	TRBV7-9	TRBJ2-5	CASSSQFQETQYF	TGTGCCAGCAGTTCCCAGTTTCAAGAGACCCAGTACTTC
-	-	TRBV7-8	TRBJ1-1	CASSLGESTEAFF	TGTGCCAGCAGCTTAGGGGAGAGCACTGAAGCTTTCTTT
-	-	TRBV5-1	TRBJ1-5	CASREFPGSGFQPQHF	TGCGCCAGCAGAGAATTTCCGGGATCCGGATTTCAGCCCCAGCATTTT
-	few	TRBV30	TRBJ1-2	CAWRYYQGNGYTF	TGTGCCTGGAGATATTACCAGGGGAATGGCTACACCTTC
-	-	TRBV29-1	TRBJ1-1	CSVGKLLNTEAFF	TGCAGCGTTGGGAAATTACTGAACACTGAAGCTTTCTTT
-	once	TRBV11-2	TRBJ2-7	CASSLRPYEQYF	TGTGCCAGCAGCTTACGGCCCTACGAGCAGTACTTC
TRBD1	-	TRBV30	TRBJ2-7	CASYPGTGSYEQYF	TGTGCCTCATACCCCGGGACAGGGTCCTACGAGCAGTACTTC
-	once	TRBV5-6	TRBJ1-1	CASSPSWGPNTEAFF	TGTGCCAGCAGCCCGTCATGGGGACCGAACACTGAAGCTTTCTTT
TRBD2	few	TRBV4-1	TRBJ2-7	CASSQENLGLAGYEQYF	TGCGCCAGCAGCCAAGAAAACTTGGGACTAGCGGGATACGAGCAGTACTTC
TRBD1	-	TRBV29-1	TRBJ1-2	CSGGQASNYGYTF	TGCAGCGGCGGACAGGCGAGCAACTATGGCTACACCTTC
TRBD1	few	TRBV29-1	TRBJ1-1	CSTGEGAEAFF	TGCAGCACAGGGGAGGGGGCTGAAGCTTTCTTT
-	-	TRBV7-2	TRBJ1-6	CASSLVRGPTPSPLHF	TGTGCCAGCAGCTTAGTTCGGGGACCCACCCCGTCACCCCTCCACTTT
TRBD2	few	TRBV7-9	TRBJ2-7	CAILREGYEQYF	TGTGCCATATTGAGGGAGGGGTACGAGCAGTACTTC
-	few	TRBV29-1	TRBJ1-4	CSVTAGVNNEKLFF	TGCAGCGTTACGGCAGGGGTTAATAATGAAAAACTGTTTTTT
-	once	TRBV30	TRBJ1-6	CAWRGQSNSPLHF	TGTGCCTGGAGAGGACAGTCTAATTCACCCCTCCACTTT
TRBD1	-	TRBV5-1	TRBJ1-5	CASSLGDREHQPQHF	TGCGCCAGCAGCTTGGGGGACAGGGAGCATCAGCCCCAGCATTTT
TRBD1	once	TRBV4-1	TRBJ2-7	CASSLGQGPYYEQYF	TGCGCCAGCAGCCTTGGACAGGGCCCTTACTACGAGCAGTACTTC
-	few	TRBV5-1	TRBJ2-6	CASSLKILGSGANVLTF	TGCGCCAGCAGCTTGAAAATCCTGGGGTCTGGGGCCAACGTCCTGACTTTC
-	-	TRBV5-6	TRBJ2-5	CASRSVGRQETQYF	TGTGCCAGCAGATCTGTGGGGAGACAAGAGACCCAGTACTTC
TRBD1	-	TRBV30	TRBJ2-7	CAWRTGVYSYEQYF	TGTGCCTGGCGGACAGGGGTCTACTCCTACGAGCAGTACTTC
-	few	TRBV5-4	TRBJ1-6	CASSLEPAYNSPLHF	TGTGCCAGCAGCTTGGAGCCAGCGTATAATTCACCCCTCCACTTT
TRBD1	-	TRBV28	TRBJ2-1	CATRDRGRNEQFF	TGTGCCACTAGGGACAGGGGAAGGAATGAGCAGTTCTTC
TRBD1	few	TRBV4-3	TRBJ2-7	CASSQESQGAYEQYF	TGCGCCAGCAGCCAAGAGTCTCAGGGGGCCTACGAGCAGTACTTC
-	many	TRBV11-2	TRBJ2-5	CASSLGDSETQYF	TGTGCCAGCAGCTTGGGGGATTCAGAGACCCAGTACTTC
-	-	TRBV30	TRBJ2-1	CAWSLRSYNEQFF	TGTGCCTGGAGCCTGAGGAGTTACAATGAGCAGTTCTTC
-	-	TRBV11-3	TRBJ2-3	CASSLAGDTQYF	TGTGCCAGCAGCTTAGCAGGTGATACGCAGTATTTT